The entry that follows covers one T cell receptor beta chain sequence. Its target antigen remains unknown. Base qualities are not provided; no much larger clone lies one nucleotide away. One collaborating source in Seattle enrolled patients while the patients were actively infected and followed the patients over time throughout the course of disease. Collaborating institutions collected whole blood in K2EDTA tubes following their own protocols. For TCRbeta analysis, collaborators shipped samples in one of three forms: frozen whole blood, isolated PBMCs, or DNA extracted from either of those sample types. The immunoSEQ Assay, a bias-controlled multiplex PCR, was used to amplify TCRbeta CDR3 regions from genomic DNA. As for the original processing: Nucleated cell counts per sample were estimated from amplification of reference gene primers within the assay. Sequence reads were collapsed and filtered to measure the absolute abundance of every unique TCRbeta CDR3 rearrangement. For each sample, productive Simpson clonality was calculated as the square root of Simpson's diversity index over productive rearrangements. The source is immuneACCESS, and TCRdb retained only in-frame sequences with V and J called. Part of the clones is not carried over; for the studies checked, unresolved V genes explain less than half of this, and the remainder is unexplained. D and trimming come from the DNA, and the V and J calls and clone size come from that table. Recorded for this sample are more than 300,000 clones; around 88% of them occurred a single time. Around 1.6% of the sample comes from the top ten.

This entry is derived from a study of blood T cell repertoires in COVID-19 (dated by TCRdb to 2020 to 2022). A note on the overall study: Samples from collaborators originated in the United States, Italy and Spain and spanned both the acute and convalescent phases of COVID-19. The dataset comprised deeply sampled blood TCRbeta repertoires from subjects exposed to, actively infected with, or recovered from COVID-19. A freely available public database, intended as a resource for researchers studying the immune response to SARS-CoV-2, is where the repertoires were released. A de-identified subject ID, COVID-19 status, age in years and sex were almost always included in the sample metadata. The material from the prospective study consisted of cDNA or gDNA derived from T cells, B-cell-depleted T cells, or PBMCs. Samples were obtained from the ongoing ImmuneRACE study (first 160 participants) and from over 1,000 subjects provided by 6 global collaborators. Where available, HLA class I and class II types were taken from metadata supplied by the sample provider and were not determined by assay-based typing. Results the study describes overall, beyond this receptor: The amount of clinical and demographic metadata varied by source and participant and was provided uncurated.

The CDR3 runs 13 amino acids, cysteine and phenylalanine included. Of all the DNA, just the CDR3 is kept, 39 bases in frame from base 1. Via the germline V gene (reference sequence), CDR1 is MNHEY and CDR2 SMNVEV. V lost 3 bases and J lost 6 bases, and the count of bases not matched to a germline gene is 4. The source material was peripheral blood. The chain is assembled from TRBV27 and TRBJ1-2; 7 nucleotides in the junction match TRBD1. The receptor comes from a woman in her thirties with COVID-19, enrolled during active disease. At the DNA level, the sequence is TGTGCCAGCAGTTTGGGACAGTTAGATGGCTACACCTTC. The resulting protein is CASSLGQLDGYTF.